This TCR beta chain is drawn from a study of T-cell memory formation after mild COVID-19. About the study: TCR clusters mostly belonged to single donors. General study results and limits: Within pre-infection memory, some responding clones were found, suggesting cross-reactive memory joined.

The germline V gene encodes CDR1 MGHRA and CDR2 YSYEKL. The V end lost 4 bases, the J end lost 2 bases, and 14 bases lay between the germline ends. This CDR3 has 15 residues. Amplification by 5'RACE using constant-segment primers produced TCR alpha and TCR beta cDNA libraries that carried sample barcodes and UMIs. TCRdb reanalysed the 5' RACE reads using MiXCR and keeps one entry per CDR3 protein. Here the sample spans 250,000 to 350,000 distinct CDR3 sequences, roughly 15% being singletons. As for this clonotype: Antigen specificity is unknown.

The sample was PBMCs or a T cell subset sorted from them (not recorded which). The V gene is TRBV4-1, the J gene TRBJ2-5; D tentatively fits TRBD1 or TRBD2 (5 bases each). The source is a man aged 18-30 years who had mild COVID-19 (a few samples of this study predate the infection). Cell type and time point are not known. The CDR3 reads CASSRLGTVQETQYF. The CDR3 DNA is TGCGCCAGCAGCCGACTTGGGACGGTACAAGAGACCCAGTACTTC.